This T cell receptor beta chain was captured by sequencing in a study of PD-1 blockade in classical Hodgkin lymphoma. Study findings and constraints: Still unresolved is the cause of the repertoire differences, which may be disease activity or prior therapy.

Every one of the patients relapsed after autologous stem cell transplantation (brentuximab vedotin exposure was variable). Remarks on this clone: Its antigen is unidentified.

TCRdb keeps only in-frame clones here, not all; method: immunoSEQ multiplex PCR. The sample consists of 10,000 to 13,000 clones, about three quarters of them appearing once. Germline V lookup: CDR1 MDHEN, CDR2 SYDVKM. The CDR3 runs 13 residues. Trimming cost V 2 bases and J 6 bases, with 9 bases left between them. The chain employs TRBV28 and TRBJ2-3; D call uncertain. The sample here was peripheral blood mononuclear cells (PBMCs), taken at baseline. The clonotype was recovered from a human donor with classical Hodgkin lymphoma. CDR3 residues: CASSLPYPDTQYF. CDR3 nucleotide sequence: TGTGCCAGCAGTTTACCTTATCCGGATACGCAGTATTTT.